Listed below are T cell receptor beta chains from one sample, sequenced in a study of T cell responses to AZD1222 COVID-19 vaccine. TCRdb's table, derived via immunoSEQ multiplex PCR, lists solely in-frame clones and lacks some. The table records fewer than 50,000 clones, less than 85% of them present only once. The sample was peripheral blood, taken on day 0 of AZD1222 vaccination. These TCRs come from an adult in good health. Both conserved end residues are part of each CDR3. The D gene is left open where the match is weak. Clone size is shown for a subset of rows, as once, few, many or a class of expanded clone.

d_call: TRBD2
v_call: TRBV19
clone_size: -
j_call: TRBJ2-3
cdr3_nt: TGTGCCACGACTGTAGGGGCGGGAGGCACAGATACGCAGTATTTT
cdr3_aa: CATTVGAGGTDTQYF

d_call: TRBD2
v_call: TRBV10-3
clone_size: -
j_call: TRBJ2-7
cdr3_nt: TGTGCCACCAGGGGTAATCTAGCGGGAATCTCCTACGAGCAGTACTTC
cdr3_aa: CATRGNLAGISYEQYF

d_call: -
v_call: TRBV7-9
clone_size: -
j_call: TRBJ1-1
cdr3_nt: TGTGCCAGCAGCTTGGTTGGGGGGATCACTGAAGCTTTCTTT
cdr3_aa: CASSLVGGITEAFF

d_call: -
v_call: TRBV13
clone_size: -
j_call: TRBJ2-7
cdr3_nt: TGTGCCAGCAGCCGGAGGCTCCTCTCCTACGAGCAGTACTTC
cdr3_aa: CASSRRLLSYEQYF

d_call: TRBD1
v_call: TRBV7-9
clone_size: -
j_call: TRBJ1-4
cdr3_nt: TGTGCCAGCAGCTTAGGGACAGGGCTCGAAAAACTGTTTTTT
cdr3_aa: CASSLGTGLEKLFF

d_call: TRBD2
v_call: TRBV2
clone_size: -
j_call: TRBJ2-3
cdr3_nt: TGTGCCAGCAAAGGAGTTCTAGCGGGGGGAGATACGCAGTATTTT
cdr3_aa: CASKGVLAGGDTQYF

d_call: TRBD1
v_call: TRBV5-6
clone_size: -
j_call: TRBJ2-1
cdr3_nt: TGTGCCAGCAGCCAACTGGCGACAGGGGGCTGGAATGAGCAGTTCTTC
cdr3_aa: CASSQLATGGWNEQFF

d_call: TRBD1
v_call: TRBV6-5
clone_size: -
j_call: TRBJ1-5
cdr3_nt: TGTGCCAGCAGCTACAGGGGGCAGAGTCAGCCCCAGCATTTT
cdr3_aa: CASSYRGQSQPQHF

d_call: -
v_call: TRBV3-1/TRBV3-2
clone_size: -
j_call: TRBJ2-5
cdr3_nt: TGTGCCAGCAGCCTTTTGGAGACCCAGTACTTC
cdr3_aa: CASSLLETQYF

d_call: -
v_call: TRBV7-2
clone_size: -
j_call: TRBJ1-1
cdr3_nt: TGTGCCAGCAGCTTAGTGGCCAGGCAGAACACTGAAGCTTTCTTT
cdr3_aa: CASSLVARQNTEAFF

d_call: -
v_call: TRBV10-3
clone_size: -
j_call: TRBJ1-1
cdr3_nt: TGTGCCATCAGTGGTGACTCGTACACTGAAGCTTTCTTT
cdr3_aa: CAISGDSYTEAFF

d_call: -
v_call: TRBV7-2
clone_size: -
j_call: TRBJ1-2
cdr3_nt: TGTGCCAGCAGCTTAGGGACAGATCAAGCGGGCTACACCTTC
cdr3_aa: CASSLGTDQAGYTF

d_call: -
v_call: TRBV10-3
clone_size: -
j_call: TRBJ2-7
cdr3_nt: TGTGCCATCGCCTCGGACAGTTCGGCCTACGAGCAGTACTTC
cdr3_aa: CAIASDSSAYEQYF

d_call: -
v_call: TRBV28
clone_size: -
j_call: TRBJ1-5
cdr3_nt: TGTGCCAGTAGGGGGACGGTTAGCAATCAGCCCCAGCATTTT
cdr3_aa: CASRGTVSNQPQHF

d_call: -
v_call: TRBV7-2
clone_size: -
j_call: TRBJ2-7
cdr3_nt: TGTGCCAGCAGCTCCAACTACGCACAGTACTTC
cdr3_aa: CASSSNYAQYF

d_call: TRBD2
v_call: TRBV5-1
clone_size: -
j_call: TRBJ2-3
cdr3_nt: TGCGCCAGCAGCTGGCAGACTAGCGGGGACACAGATACGCAGTATTTT
cdr3_aa: CASSWQTSGDTDTQYF

d_call: TRBD1
v_call: TRBV12-3/TRBV12-4
clone_size: -
j_call: TRBJ2-5
cdr3_nt: TGTGCCAGCAGAACGGGACAGAAAGAGACCCAGTACTTC
cdr3_aa: CASRTGQKETQYF

d_call: -
v_call: TRBV28
clone_size: -
j_call: TRBJ1-1
cdr3_nt: TGTGCCAGCAGTCCTAGCAAGAACACTGAAGCTTTCTTT
cdr3_aa: CASSPSKNTEAFF

d_call: TRBD1
v_call: TRBV28
clone_size: once
j_call: TRBJ1-2
cdr3_nt: TGTGCCAGCTACAACAACGGGCGACAGGGACGTGATGGCTACACCTTC
cdr3_aa: CASYNNGRQGRDGYTF

d_call: -
v_call: TRBV18
clone_size: -
j_call: TRBJ2-5
cdr3_nt: TGTGCCAGCTCACCACCAACAGTAAAAGAGACCCAGTACTTC
cdr3_aa: CASSPPTVKETQYF

d_call: -
v_call: TRBV2
clone_size: -
j_call: TRBJ1-1
cdr3_nt: TGTGCCAGCAGACAGGACACTGAAGCTTTCTTT
cdr3_aa: CASRQDTEAFF

d_call: TRBD1
v_call: TRBV11-3
clone_size: -
j_call: TRBJ1-1
cdr3_nt: TGTGCCAGCAGCTTTAACAGGGGCCCTGAAGCTTTCTTT
cdr3_aa: CASSFNRGPEAFF

d_call: TRBD1
v_call: TRBV12-3/TRBV12-4
clone_size: few
j_call: TRBJ2-7
cdr3_nt: TGTGCCACCGGGACAGGGATGCGGGAGCAGTACTTC
cdr3_aa: CATGTGMREQYF

d_call: TRBD1
v_call: TRBV19
clone_size: -
j_call: TRBJ1-5
cdr3_nt: TGTGCCAGTAGTGTTGACAGGGTCCAGCCCCAGCATTTT
cdr3_aa: CASSVDRVQPQHF

d_call: -
v_call: TRBV30
clone_size: -
j_call: TRBJ1-5
cdr3_nt: TGTGCCTGGAGTGGAGGACAGCGTGGTGGGCCCCAGCATTTT
cdr3_aa: CAWSGGQRGGPQHF

d_call: TRBD1
v_call: TRBV5-6
clone_size: -
j_call: TRBJ2-6
cdr3_nt: TGTGCCAGCAGCTGGGGACAGGGGGGATCTTGGGCTGGGGCCAACGTCCTGACTTTC
cdr3_aa: CASSWGQGGSWAGANVLTF

d_call: -
v_call: TRBV4-3
clone_size: -
j_call: TRBJ2-1
cdr3_nt: TGCGCCAGCAGCCAGACCTACAAGTCTGTCGAAGGGTATGAGCAGTTCTTC
cdr3_aa: CASSQTYKSVEGYEQFF

d_call: -
v_call: TRBV21-1
clone_size: -
j_call: TRBJ2-4
cdr3_nt: TGTGCCAGCAGGCTAACAGCTTACCTAGCCAAAAACATTCAGTACTTC
cdr3_aa: CASRLTAYLAKNIQYF

d_call: TRBD2
v_call: TRBV10-3
clone_size: -
j_call: TRBJ2-1
cdr3_nt: TGTGCCATCAGTGAGGGCGGGGGTGAGTACAATGAGCAGTTCTTC
cdr3_aa: CAISEGGGEYNEQFF

d_call: -
v_call: TRBV11-1
clone_size: -
j_call: TRBJ2-1
cdr3_nt: TGTGCCAGCAGCTTATCCCGGGGGCTTTTCAATGAGCAGTTCTTC
cdr3_aa: CASSLSRGLFNEQFF

d_call: -
v_call: TRBV9
clone_size: -
j_call: TRBJ2-5
cdr3_nt: TGTGCCAGCAGCCTCGCGGGACTGGGGGTTGAGGCCCAGTACTTC
cdr3_aa: CASSLAGLGVEAQYF

d_call: -
v_call: TRBV29-1
clone_size: once
j_call: TRBJ1-5
cdr3_nt: TGCAGCGTTGGGTTCGGGGCCGTCAATCAGCCCCAGCATTTT
cdr3_aa: CSVGFGAVNQPQHF

d_call: TRBD1
v_call: TRBV3-1/TRBV3-2
clone_size: -
j_call: TRBJ2-2
cdr3_nt: TGTGCCAGCAGCCAAGTAACAGGGGGGCAGAACACCGGGGAGCTGTTTTTT
cdr3_aa: CASSQVTGGQNTGELFF

d_call: -
v_call: TRBV4-2
clone_size: -
j_call: TRBJ1-4
cdr3_nt: TGTGCCAGCAGCCAAGAAGGGGCCGGGAGGACTAATGAAAAACTGTTTTTT
cdr3_aa: CASSQEGAGRTNEKLFF

d_call: TRBD2
v_call: TRBV7-2
clone_size: -
j_call: TRBJ2-5
cdr3_nt: TGTGCCAGCAGATTGGGCGCGGGGGGACAAGAGACCCAGTACTTC
cdr3_aa: CASRLGAGGQETQYF

d_call: TRBD1
v_call: TRBV28
clone_size: -
j_call: TRBJ2-5
cdr3_nt: TGTGCCAGCAGCAAGGCAACAGGGGCTTTCCAAGAGACCCAGTACTTC
cdr3_aa: CASSKATGAFQETQYF

d_call: -
v_call: TRBV19
clone_size: -
j_call: TRBJ2-7
cdr3_nt: TGTGCCAGTAGTATGCTCTTATTCTACGAGCAGTACTTC
cdr3_aa: CASSMLLFYEQYF

d_call: TRBD1
v_call: TRBV4-3
clone_size: -
j_call: TRBJ1-2
cdr3_nt: TGCGCCAGCAGCCAACTTCCGTCGAGTAGGACAGGGAGTAATCTCTATGGCTACACCTTC
cdr3_aa: CASSQLPSSRTGSNLYGYTF

d_call: TRBD1
v_call: TRBV27
clone_size: -
j_call: TRBJ1-2
cdr3_nt: TGTGCCAGCAGTTCGGGACAGGGAAGAGGAAATAACTATGGCTACACCTTC
cdr3_aa: CASSSGQGRGNNYGYTF

d_call: -
v_call: TRBV2
clone_size: -
j_call: TRBJ1-5
cdr3_nt: TGTGCCACCGGGAGGGTTGATAGCAATCAGCCCCAGCATTTT
cdr3_aa: CATGRVDSNQPQHF

d_call: TRBD2
v_call: TRBV7-3
clone_size: -
j_call: TRBJ2-2
cdr3_nt: TGTGCCAGCAGCTTGGCTAGCGGGGGGGGTGGAACCGGGGAGCTGTTTTTT
cdr3_aa: CASSLASGGGGTGELFF

d_call: TRBD2
v_call: TRBV4-2
clone_size: -
j_call: TRBJ2-2
cdr3_nt: TGTGCCAGCAGCCCACTAGCGATGTCCGGGGAGCTGTTTTTT
cdr3_aa: CASSPLAMSGELFF

d_call: -
v_call: TRBV6-1
clone_size: -
j_call: TRBJ1-1
cdr3_nt: TGTGCCAGCAGTGGCTTTCCACAAGGGGGTGGGTACACTGAAGCTTTCTTT
cdr3_aa: CASSGFPQGGGYTEAFF

d_call: -
v_call: TRBV10-3
clone_size: -
j_call: TRBJ1-1
cdr3_nt: TGTGCCATCAGCCCTACAAAGGGCGGGACTGAAGCTTTCTTT
cdr3_aa: CAISPTKGGTEAFF

d_call: -
v_call: TRBV4-3
clone_size: -
j_call: TRBJ1-4
cdr3_nt: TGCGCCAGCAGCCAAAACCTTCGAGGGGCAACTAATGAAAAACTGTTTTTT
cdr3_aa: CASSQNLRGATNEKLFF

d_call: TRBD2
v_call: TRBV6-5
clone_size: few
j_call: TRBJ2-2
cdr3_nt: TGTGCCAGCAGTTTAGGAGCGGGGGGCCTCACCGGGGAGCTGTTTTTT
cdr3_aa: CASSLGAGGLTGELFF

d_call: -
v_call: TRBV29-1
clone_size: -
j_call: TRBJ1-6
cdr3_nt: TGCAGCGTAGAATCTCAGGACAGAAAGACCCAAGCGCTCCCACCCCTCCACTTT
cdr3_aa: CSVESQDRKTQALPPLHF

d_call: -
v_call: TRBV28
clone_size: few
j_call: TRBJ1-3
cdr3_nt: TGTGCCAGCCTCGTTTCTCTCAGCTCTGGAAACACCATATATTTT
cdr3_aa: CASLVSLSSGNTIYF

d_call: -
v_call: TRBV27
clone_size: few
j_call: TRBJ2-7
cdr3_nt: TGTGCCAGCAGTTTATCGAAACGGGGTACCGGCGAGCAGTACTTC
cdr3_aa: CASSLSKRGTGEQYF

d_call: -
v_call: TRBV15
clone_size: -
j_call: TRBJ1-5
cdr3_nt: TGTGCCACCAGCAGGATCAGGGTTAATCAGCCCCAGCATTTT
cdr3_aa: CATSRIRVNQPQHF

d_call: TRBD2
v_call: TRBV25-1
clone_size: -
j_call: TRBJ2-5
cdr3_nt: TGTGCCAGCGGCCGCGGGGGGCCCGGGGAGACCCAGTACTTC
cdr3_aa: CASGRGGPGETQYF

d_call: TRBD2
v_call: TRBV29-1
clone_size: -
j_call: TRBJ2-5
cdr3_nt: TGCAGCGTAGCCCGGACTAGTCGAAAAGAGACCCAGTACTTC
cdr3_aa: CSVARTSRKETQYF

d_call: -
v_call: TRBV9
clone_size: -
j_call: TRBJ2-5
cdr3_nt: TGTGCCAGCAGCACCCGGGGGAGTGAGGGGGAGACCCAGTACTTC
cdr3_aa: CASSTRGSEGETQYF

d_call: -
v_call: TRBV3-1/TRBV3-2
clone_size: -
j_call: TRBJ2-4
cdr3_nt: TGTGCCAGCAGCCAAGATGGCACCAGAAACATTCAGTACTTC
cdr3_aa: CASSQDGTRNIQYF

d_call: TRBD1
v_call: TRBV4-1
clone_size: few
j_call: TRBJ1-6
cdr3_nt: TGCGCCAGCAGCCAAGACGGCAGGGGGAATTCACCCCTCCACTTT
cdr3_aa: CASSQDGRGNSPLHF